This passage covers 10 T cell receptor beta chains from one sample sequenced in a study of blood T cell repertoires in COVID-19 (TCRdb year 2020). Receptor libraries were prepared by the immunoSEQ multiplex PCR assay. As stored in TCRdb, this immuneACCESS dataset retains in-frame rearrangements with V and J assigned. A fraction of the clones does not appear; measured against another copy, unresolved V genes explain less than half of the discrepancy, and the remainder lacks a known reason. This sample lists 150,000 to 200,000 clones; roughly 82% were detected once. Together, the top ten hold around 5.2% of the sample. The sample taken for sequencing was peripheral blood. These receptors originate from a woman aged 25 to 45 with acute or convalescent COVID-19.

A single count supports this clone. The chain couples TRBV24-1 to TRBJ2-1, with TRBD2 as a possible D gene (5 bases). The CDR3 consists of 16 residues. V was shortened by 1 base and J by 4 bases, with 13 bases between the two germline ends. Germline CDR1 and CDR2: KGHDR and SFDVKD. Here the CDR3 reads CATSDFVRTGYNEQFF. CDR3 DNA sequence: TGTGCCACCAGTGATTTCGTCCGGACGGGATACAATGAGCAGTTCTTC.

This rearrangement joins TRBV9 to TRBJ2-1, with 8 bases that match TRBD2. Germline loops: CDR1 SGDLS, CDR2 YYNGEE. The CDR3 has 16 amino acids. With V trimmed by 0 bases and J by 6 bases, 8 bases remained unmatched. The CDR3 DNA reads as TGTGCCAGCAGCGTAGAGGGGACTAGGGTTCCCAATGAGCAGTTCTTC. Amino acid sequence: CASSVEGTRVPNEQFF.

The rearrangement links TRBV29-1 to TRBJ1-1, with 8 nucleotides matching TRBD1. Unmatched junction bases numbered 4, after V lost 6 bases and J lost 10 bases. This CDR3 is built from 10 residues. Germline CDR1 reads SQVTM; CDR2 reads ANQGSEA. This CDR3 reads CSVGQGGAFF. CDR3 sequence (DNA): TGCAGCGTCGGACAGGGAGGAGCTTTCTTT.

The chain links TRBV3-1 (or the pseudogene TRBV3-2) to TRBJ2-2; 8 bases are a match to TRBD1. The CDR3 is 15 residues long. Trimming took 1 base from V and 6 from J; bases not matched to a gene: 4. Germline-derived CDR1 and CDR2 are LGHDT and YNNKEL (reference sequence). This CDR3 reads CASSQGQGAPGELFF. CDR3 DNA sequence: TGTGCCAGCAGCCAAGGGCAGGGGGCGCCCGGGGAGCTGTTTTTT.

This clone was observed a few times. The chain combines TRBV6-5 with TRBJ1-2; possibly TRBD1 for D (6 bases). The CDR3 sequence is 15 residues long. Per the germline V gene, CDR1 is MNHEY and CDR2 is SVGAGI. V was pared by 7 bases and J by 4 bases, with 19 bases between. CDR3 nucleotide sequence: TGTGCCAGCACCCCAGGTGGGGGCAGCAGCTATGGCTACACCTTC. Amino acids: CASTPGGGSSYGYTF.

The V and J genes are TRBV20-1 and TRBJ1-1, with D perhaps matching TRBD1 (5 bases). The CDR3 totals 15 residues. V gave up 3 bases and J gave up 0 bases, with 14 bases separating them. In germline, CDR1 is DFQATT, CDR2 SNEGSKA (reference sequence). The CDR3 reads CSASHPGRVNTEAFF. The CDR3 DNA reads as TGCAGTGCTAGTCACCCCGGCAGGGTGAACACTGAAGCTTTCTTT.

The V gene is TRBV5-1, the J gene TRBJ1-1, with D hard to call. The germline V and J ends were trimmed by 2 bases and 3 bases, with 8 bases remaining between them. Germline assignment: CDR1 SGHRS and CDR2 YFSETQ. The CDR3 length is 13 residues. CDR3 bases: TGCGCCAGCAGCTTAACAGCGGACACTGAAGCTTTCTTT. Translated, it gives CASSLTADTEAFF. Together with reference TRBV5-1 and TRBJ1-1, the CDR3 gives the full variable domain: KAGVTQTPRYLIKTRGQQVTLSCSPISGHRSVSWYQQTPGQGLQFLFEYFSETQRNKGNFPGRFSGRQFSNSRSEMNVSTLELGDSALYLCASSLTADTEAFFGQGTRLTVV.

The CDR3 region is CASRYLQGSVNQPQHF. Here the CDR3 DNA reads TGTGCCAGTCGGTACCTACAGGGTTCGGTAAATCAGCCCCAGCATTTT. The chain carries TRBV19 and TRBJ1-5, with a weak D call TRBD1 (6 bases). Germline assignment: CDR1 LNHDA and CDR2 SQIVND (reference sequence). V was cut by 8 bases and J by 4 bases, with 21 bases left in between. The CDR3 length is 16 residues.

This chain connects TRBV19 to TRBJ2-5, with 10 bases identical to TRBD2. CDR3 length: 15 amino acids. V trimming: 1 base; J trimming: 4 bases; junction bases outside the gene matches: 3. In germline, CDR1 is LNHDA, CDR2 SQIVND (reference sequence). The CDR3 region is CASSIGLAGLETQYF. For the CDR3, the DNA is TGTGCCAGTAGTATAGGACTAGCGGGTTTAGAGACCCAGTACTTC.

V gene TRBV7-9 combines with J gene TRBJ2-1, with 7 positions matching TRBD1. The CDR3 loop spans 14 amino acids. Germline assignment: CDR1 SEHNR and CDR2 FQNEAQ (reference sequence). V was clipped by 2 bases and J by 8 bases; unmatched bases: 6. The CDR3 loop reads CASSLPGQADEQFF. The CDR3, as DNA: TGTGCCAGCAGCTTACCAGGACAGGCGGATGAGCAGTTCTTC.